This T cell receptor (beta chain) is drawn from a study of blood T cell repertoires in COVID-19. In the study's own analysis: It was from reference gene primer amplification that nucleated cell counts were estimated. The data were produced by immunoSEQ multiplex PCR, yet TCRdb's version contains in-frame clones alone and is incomplete. The D gene and trimming were derived from the DNA, and the V and J assignments and clone size from that table. This sample has 130,000 or so clones, with around 83% found just once. Source material: PBMCs or T cells enriched from blood (not recorded which). This sequence was found in a young man who had recovered from COVID-19.

In DNA form, the CDR3 reads TGTGCTAGTGGTTCAAAGACAGGGGTGGAGACCCAGTACTTC. This sequence encodes CASGSKTGVETQYF. This chain links TRBV12-5 with TRBJ2-5; 8 nucleotides agree with TRBD1. The germline V gene has CDR1 LGHNT and CDR2 FRNRAP. J gave up 5 bases and V 4 bases, and 6 bases lay outside the gene matches. The CDR3 sequence is 14 residues long.